This T cell receptor beta chain was recovered during a study of control samples from healthy donors and cancer patients. V shed 1 base and J 6 bases; nucleotides not matched to a gene: 12. The length of the CDR3 is 17 residues. Germline V lookup: CDR1 SGHVS, CDR2 FQNEAQ. Profiling relied on immunoSEQ multiplex PCR, and the TCRdb table lists in-frame clones only, not all of them. Counted here are 70,000 to 95,000 clones, roughly 93% occurring once; the ten biggest clones make up 1.3%. The chain couples TRBV7-8 to TRBJ2-7, with 10 nucleotides matching TRBD2. The specimen sequenced was PBMCs. The receptor's source is a woman aged 40 to 55 with lung cancer. In nucleotides, the CDR3 is TGTGCCAGCAGCTTAGTGAGGGAGCGGGGGGGCTTAAGCGAGCAGTACTTC. This codes for CASSLVRERGGLSEQYF.